This T cell receptor beta chain was obtained from a study of radiotherapy plus CTLA-4 blockade in lung cancer. TCRdb keeps only in-frame clones here, not all; method: immunoSEQ multiplex PCR. Among tens of thousands of clones listed, roughly three quarters were seen once. This CDR3 is 13 amino acids long. Germline V gene lookup returns CDR1 KGHSH and CDR2 LQKENI. V was pared by 2 bases and J by 6 bases, with 11 bases between. J is TRBJ2-7 and V is TRBV18; D is unclear. The sequencing used peripheral blood, collected from a patient treated with radiotherapy plus ipilimumab. The receptor's source is a human donor with non-small cell lung cancer who had a complete response to radiotherapy plus ipilimumab. Written as DNA, the CDR3 is TGTGCCAGCTCACCAGGCTACCTCTCCGAGCAGTACTTC. Protein: CASSPGYLSEQYF.